One and the same sample provided the 20 T cell receptor beta chains below, sequenced in a study of cytomegalovirus exposure and HLA in healthy donors. Both 60 Vbeta primers and 13 Jbeta primers went into the PCR. Assay: immunoSEQ multiplex PCR; the TCRdb copy retains only in-frame clones and omits some. The profile covers under 150,000 clones, with 83% appearing a single time and 1% to 1.5% taken by the ten largest. The sample consisted of PBMCs. These TCRs come from a girl aged 2 to 9 in good health and CMV-seronegative.

This clone was found a few times. The genes are TRBV28 and TRBJ1-1, with 7 bases lining up with TRBD1. V was clipped by 6 bases and J by 0 bases; unmatched bases: 7. Germline CDR1 MDHEN, CDR2 SYDVKM. The CDR3 loop spans 15 amino acids. This chain's CDR3 is CASSQGEVMNTEAFF. CDR3 coding DNA: TGTGCCAGCAGCCAGGGGGAGGTCATGAACACTGAAGCTTTCTTT. Supplemented by reference TRBV28 and TRBJ1-1, the full variable domain reads DVKVTQSSRYLVKRTGEKVFLECVQDMDHENMFWYRQDPGLGLRLIYFSYDVKMKEKGDIPEGYSVSREKKERFSLILESASTNQTSMYLCASSQGEVMNTEAFFGQGTRLTVV.

The genes are TRBV28 and TRBJ1-2; 7 nucleotides agree with TRBD1. Germline-derived CDR1 and CDR2 are MDHEN and SYDVKM. V shed 6 bases, J shed 7 bases, and the junction held 8 bases outside the gene matches. The CDR3 spans 13 residues. As DNA, the CDR3 is TGTGCCAGCAGGGAACAGGGGATGAGTGGCTACACCTTC. It is translated as CASREQGMSGYTF.

CDR3 sequence: CASSLLAGGYNEQFF. The DNA of the CDR3 is TGTGCCAGCAGCCTTCTAGCGGGAGGGTACAATGAGCAGTTCTTC. This chain connects TRBV7-2 to TRBJ2-1, with 12 positions matching TRBD2. Trimming removed 5 bases from V and 4 bases from J; junction bases left unmatched: 3. The CDR3 length is 15 residues. Germline CDR1 SGHTA, CDR2 FQGNSA. Looking up the rest from reference TRBV7-2 and TRBJ2-1 gives the full variable domain: GAGVSQSPSNKVTEKGKDVELRCDPISGHTALYWYRQSLGQGLEFLIYFQGNSAPDKSGLPSDRFSAERTGGSVSTLTIQRTQQEDSAVYLCASSLLAGGYNEQFFGPGTRLTVL.

J is TRBJ1-5 and V is TRBV19; D might be TRBD1 (5 bases). Trimming pared 1 base from V and 1 base from J, leaving 14 bases between. This CDR3 is built from 17 residues. Per germline, CDR1 LNHDA and CDR2 SQIVND (reference sequence). CDR3 in DNA: TGTGCCAGTAGTATAGGGGGCACAGCTATGAGCAATCAGCCCCAGCATTTT. Protein product: CASSIGGTAMSNQPQHF. The entire variable domain, with the rest obtained from reference TRBV19 and TRBJ1-5, is as follows: DGGITQSPKYLFRKEGQNVTLSCEQNLNHDAMYWYRQDPGQGLRLIYYSQIVNDFQKGDIAEGYSVSREKKESFPLTVTSAQKNPTAFYLCASSIGGTAMSNQPQHFGDGTRLSIL.

The rearrangement joins TRBV4-1 to TRBJ2-1; 9 nucleotides match TRBD2. Trimming removed 0 bases from V and 7 bases from J; junction bases left unmatched: 10. Germline V gene data show CDR1 as MGHRA and CDR2 as YSYEKL. The CDR3 runs to 17 residues. The CDR3 protein is CASSQDNAGGRRNEQFF. The CDR3 region has the DNA TGCGCCAGCAGCCAAGATAACGCGGGAGGGCGACGTAATGAGCAGTTCTTC.

CDR3 in DNA: TGCGCCAGCAGCCAAGAGGGTAGAGGGGGCCTTGCTTTCTTT. Translating gives CASSQEGRGGLAFF. The chain uses TRBV4-1 and TRBJ1-1; the match to TRBD1 covers 7 bases. The V gene's germline CDR1 is MGHRA and CDR2 YSYEKL. The trim removed 0 bases at V and 11 bases at J, leaving 9 bases unmatched. The CDR3 spans 14 residues.

The chain couples TRBV6-5 to TRBJ1-2; D unclear. V was shortened by 0 bases and J by 2 bases, with 13 bases between the two germline ends. Germline CDR1 MNHEY, CDR2 SVGAGI. There are 16 residues in the CDR3. This CDR3 is CASSYSRRGRNYGYTF. The CDR3 DNA sequence: TGTGCCAGCAGTTACTCGAGGAGAGGTCGGAACTATGGCTACACCTTC.

This chain joins TRBV27 and TRBJ2-1; TRBD2 aligns across 7 bases. J was trimmed by 2 bases and V by 6 bases; bases with no gene match: 4. This CDR3 has 14 amino acids. Germline CDR1 is MNHEY and CDR2 is SMNVEV (reference sequence). This CDR3 is CASSRGLAYNEQFF. Here the CDR3 DNA reads TGTGCCAGCAGCCGTGGACTAGCCTACAATGAGCAGTTCTTC.

This clone appeared a few times. The genes are TRBV5-1 and TRBJ1-1, with D possibly TRBD1 on 5 matching bases. The CDR3 runs to 12 residues. Germline-derived CDR1 and CDR2 are SGHRS and YFSETQ. Trimming cost V 0 bases and J 7 bases, with 7 bases left between them. CDR3 region: CASSLGQGEAFF. The CDR3 DNA sequence: TGCGCCAGCAGCTTGGGGCAGGGTGAAGCTTTCTTT.

The chain is built from TRBV6-5 and TRBJ2-2; 8 positions agree with TRBD1. The CDR3 spans 13 residues. V was clipped by 10 bases and J by 3 bases; unmatched bases: 4. The V gene's germline CDR1 is MNHEY and CDR2 SVGAGI. The CDR3 reads CAIYRGDTGELFF. The CDR3 bases are TGTGCCATTTACAGGGGGGACACCGGGGAGCTGTTTTTT.

The rearrangement links TRBV5-1 to TRBJ1-1; perhaps TRBD1 as D (6 bases). Trimming left V 5 bases short and J 4 bases short, with 9 bases between. The germline V gene has CDR1 SGHRS and CDR2 YFSETQ. The CDR3 is made up of 12 amino acids. CDR3 sequence: CASRQGTTEAFF. CDR3 in DNA: TGCGCCAGCAGACAGGGTACCACTGAAGCTTTCTTT.

This chain connects TRBV25-1 to TRBJ1-1; maybe TRBD1 (6 bases). V was trimmed by 4 bases and J by 1 base, leaving 22 bases between them. The CDR3 runs to 18 residues. Germline values: CDR1 MGHDK, CDR2 SYGVNS. DNA for the CDR3: TGTGCCAGCAGTGGAACAGGAACGACCGACAGGACGAACACTGAAGCTTTCTTT. Protein: CASSGTGTTDRTNTEAFF. The complete variable domain, with remaining parts taken from reference TRBV25-1 and TRBJ1-1, reads EADIYQTPRYLVIGTGKKITLECSQTMGHDKMYWYQQDPGMELHLIHYSYGVNSTEKGDLSSESTVSRIRTEHFPLTLESARPSHTSQYLCASSGTGTTDRTNTEAFFGQGTRLTVV.

The rearrangement uses TRBV7-3 and TRBJ2-1; tentatively, D is TRBD1 (6 bases). Trimming cost V 5 bases and J 2 bases, with 13 bases left between them. Germline V CDR1 and CDR2: SGHTA, FQGTGA. This CDR3 contains 15 residues. In DNA, the CDR3 is TGTGCCAGCAGCCCTCCCGGGACAACCTACAATGAGCAGTTCTTC. Protein product: CASSPPGTTYNEQFF.

The chain joins TRBV14 to TRBJ2-5; 8 bases match TRBD2. This CDR3 has 17 residues. Unmatched junction bases numbered 11, after V lost 0 bases and J lost 5 bases. In germline, CDR1 is SGHDN, CDR2 FVKESK. The CDR3 region is CASSQDRAGGRRETQYF. As DNA, the CDR3 is TGTGCCAGCAGCCAAGATAGGGCGGGAGGACGTCGGGAGACCCAGTACTTC.

Written as DNA, the CDR3 is TGTGCCAGCAGTTTCCAACAGGTGAACACTGAAGCTTTCTTT. This sequence encodes CASSFQQVNTEAFF. The chain employs TRBV6-5 and TRBJ1-1; possibly TRBD1 for D (5 bases). CDR3 length: 14 amino acids. The V gene lost 4 bases and the J gene lost 0 bases, with 9 bases spanning the gap. Germline V CDR1 and CDR2: MNHEY, SVGAGI.

J is TRBJ2-5 and V is TRBV7-2, with 10 nucleotides matching TRBD2. This CDR3 has 20 residues. Trimming cost V 0 bases and J 0 bases; bases outside gene matches: 13. CDR1 and CDR2 (germline): SGHTA, FQGNSA. The CDR3 loop is CASSLAPSGGMAGYQETQYF. The CDR3 coding sequence is TGTGCCAGCAGCTTAGCGCCTAGCGGGGGTATGGCGGGGTACCAAGAGACCCAGTACTTC.

This clone was recorded only once. The rearrangement joins TRBV2 to TRBJ1-1, with TRBD1 identical over 7 bases. The CDR3 extends over 14 amino acids. Germline V CDR1 and CDR2: SNHLY, FYNNEI. V shed 2 bases, J shed 4 bases, and the junction held 4 bases outside the gene matches. The CDR3 DNA reads TGTGCCAGCAGTGAAAGGGGGCTCGTCACTGAAGCTTTCTTT. Encoded protein: CASSERGLVTEAFF.

V usage is TRBV7-8 and J usage is TRBJ2-5, with no clear D. CDR1 SGHVS and CDR2 FQNEAQ come from the germline V gene. The CDR3 length is 14 residues. V lost 5 bases and J 2 bases, leaving 12 bases between the germline ends. Here the CDR3 reads CASSPRLNQETQYF. CDR3 sequence (DNA): TGTGCCAGCAGCCCCCGGTTAAATCAAGAGACCCAGTACTTC.

V usage is TRBV6-5 and J usage is TRBJ2-1, with TRBD2 identical over 9 bases. V lost 5 bases to trimming and J lost 2 bases; unmatched junction nucleotides: 4. This CDR3 has 15 amino acids. Germline CDR1 reads MNHEY; CDR2 reads SVGAGI. CDR3 protein: CASSPASGAYNEQFF. The DNA for the CDR3 is TGTGCCAGCAGTCCGGCTAGCGGGGCCTACAATGAGCAGTTCTTC.

The chain combines TRBV13 with TRBJ2-2; 8 bases agree with TRBD1. J gave up 4 bases and V 3 bases, and 1 base lay outside the gene matches. Germline V CDR1 and CDR2: PRHDT, FYEKMQ (reference sequence). CDR3 length: 14 amino acids. The CDR3 sequence is CASSLGQVTGELFF. CDR3 DNA sequence: TGTGCCAGCAGCTTGGGACAGGTCACCGGGGAGCTGTTTTTT.